This T cell receptor (beta chain) was sequenced during a study of cytomegalovirus exposure and HLA in healthy donors. The germline CDR1 and CDR2 sequences are SSHAT and FNYEAQ (reference sequence). The CDR3 has 13 amino acids. The ends lost 3 bases at V and 7 bases at J; junction bases unmatched: 5. Study-level findings and limits: Beyond CMV serostatus, there was no information to go on about immune exposure. Earlier analysis found most TCR beta V segments productive about 87% or about 30% of the time.

The PCR was carried out with 60 Vbeta primers and 13 Jbeta primers. Sequenced by immunoSEQ multiplex PCR; TCRdb stores in-frame clones only, minus some. This sample carries more than 60,000 clones, with approximately 16% going to the ten biggest clones. Comments on this clone: Antigen: not known.

This TCR was sampled from a boy younger than 18 in good health and CMV-seronegative. The sequenced sample was PBMCs. V usage is TRBV7-7 and J usage is TRBJ1-1; 7 bases are a match to TRBD1. The CDR3 sequence: CASSFRQGGEAFF. CDR3 in DNA: TGTGCCAGCAGCTTCAGACAGGGTGGTGAAGCTTTCTTT.